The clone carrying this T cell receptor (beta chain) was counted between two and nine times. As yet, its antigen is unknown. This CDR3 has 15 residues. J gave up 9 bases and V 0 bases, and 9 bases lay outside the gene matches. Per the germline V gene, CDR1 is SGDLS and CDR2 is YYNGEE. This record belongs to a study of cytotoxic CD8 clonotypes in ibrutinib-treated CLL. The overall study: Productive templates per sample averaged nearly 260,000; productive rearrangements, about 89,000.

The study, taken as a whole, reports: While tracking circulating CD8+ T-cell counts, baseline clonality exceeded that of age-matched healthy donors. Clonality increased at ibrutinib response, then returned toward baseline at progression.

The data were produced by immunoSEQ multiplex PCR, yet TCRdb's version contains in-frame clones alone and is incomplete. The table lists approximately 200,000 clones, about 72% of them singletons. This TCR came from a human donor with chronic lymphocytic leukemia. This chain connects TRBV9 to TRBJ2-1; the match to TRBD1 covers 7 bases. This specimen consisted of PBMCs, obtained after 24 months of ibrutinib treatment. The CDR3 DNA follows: TGTGCCAGCAGCGTAGAGTTGGACAGGTTCGGTGAGCAGTTCTTC. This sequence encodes CASSVELDRFGEQFF. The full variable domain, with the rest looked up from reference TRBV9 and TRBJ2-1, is DSGVTQTPKHLITATGQRVTLRCSPRSGDLSVYWYQQSLDQGLQFLIQYYNGEERAKGNILERFSAQQFPDLHSELNLSSLELGDSALYFCASSVELDRFGEQFFGPGTRLTVL.